The sequence of this T cell receptor beta chain was determined in a study of shared clonotypes between healthy human individuals. Concerning this clone itself: The sample holds other DNA sequences that translate to the same CDR3.

This table comes from immunoSEQ multiplex PCR, and its TCRdb copy is limited to in-frame clones, with some not included. Here the sample spans a few million clones, approximately 95% being singletons. Germline loops: CDR1 MDHEN, CDR2 SYDVKM. V lost 5 bases, J lost 1 base, and 9 bases lay in between. The CDR3 contains 14 residues. The sequenced material came from naive CD4+ T cells from PBMCs. Subset meaning: CD45RA+ positively selected. The TCR comes from a man between 18 and 35 years old in good health. Some clones in this sample may be carry-over from other donors' samples. The chain couples TRBV28 to TRBJ1-3, with a weak D call TRBD1 (6 bases). CDR3 in DNA: TGTGCCAGCAGTCGAGGGGGATCTGGAAACACCATATATTTT. Protein sequence: CASSRGGSGNTIYF.